Listed below are T cell receptor beta chains from one sample, sequenced in a study of blood T cell repertoires in COVID-19. Only in-frame clones appear in the TCRdb table, and some are missing; sequencing was by immunoSEQ multiplex PCR. The table has fewer than 250,000 clones, around 80% seen once; the top ten hold about 12%. The sequenced sample consisted of peripheral blood. Receptors were obtained from a middle-aged woman with acute or convalescent COVID-19. CDR3s leave out the opening cysteine and the closing phenylalanine or tryptophan. The D gene is left open where the match is weak.

j_call | d_call | v_call | cdr3_aa
TRBJ1-3 | - | TRBV5-1 | ASSLDRASGNTIY
TRBJ1-2 | TRBD1 | TRBV12-3/TRBV12-4 | ASSKDRNYGYT
TRBJ2-3 | - | TRBV18 | ASSPQLDADTQY
TRBJ1-6 | - | TRBV21-1 | ASSKVGGYSPGSPLH
TRBJ2-1 | TRBD2 | TRBV6-2/TRBV6-3 | ASSPSGRVYDEQF
TRBJ2-1 | TRBD2 | TRBV7-2 | ATRLEPSGTEQF
TRBJ1-2 | - | TRBV3-1/TRBV3-2 | ASSQREGDGYT
TRBJ2-1 | TRBD2 | TRBV12-3/TRBV12-4 | ASHRGGRHEQF
TRBJ1-3 | - | TRBV4-1 | ASSQETGRNTIY
TRBJ1-4 | - | TRBV6-5 | ASSELTEKLF
TRBJ1-1 | TRBD1 | TRBV10-3 | ATTTGGLNTEAF
TRBJ2-1 | TRBD1 | TRBV7-9 | ASSPNRGNEQF
TRBJ2-2 | - | TRBV3-1/TRBV3-2 | ASSRRTVNTGELF
TRBJ2-1 | - | TRBV6-2/TRBV6-3 | ASSQGHNEQF
TRBJ1-1 | - | TRBV12-5 | ASGPDTTWDTEAF
TRBJ1-1 | TRBD1 | TRBV29-1 | SVAQGGTEAF
TRBJ2-3 | TRBD2 | TRBV6-2/TRBV6-3 | ASSYRRTSGGFEDTQY
TRBJ2-1 | TRBD2 | TRBV7-2 | ASSLALAGRSSYNEQF
TRBJ2-2 | TRBD1 | TRBV15 | ATSMEDRETGELF
TRBJ2-2 | - | TRBV12-3/TRBV12-4 | ASSLFSPGELF
TRBJ2-7 | TRBD1 | TRBV10-3 | AISDPGQGGEQY
TRBJ1-5 | TRBD1 | TRBV19 | ASSIGVGQGAQPQH
TRBJ2-7 | TRBD1 | TRBV5-1 | ASSFGTASYEQY
TRBJ2-3 | - | TRBV7-3 | ASSLNGLLTQY
TRBJ1-3 | - | TRBV6-5 | ASSYSNGMAGNTIY
TRBJ2-2 | TRBD2 | TRBV19 | ASSTPPLAGTTEGLNTGELF
TRBJ2-3 | TRBD2 | TRBV30 | AWSTPVAAGDTDTQY
TRBJ2-1 | - | TRBV19 | AVGEYNEQF
TRBJ2-6 | - | TRBV6-1 | ASSELRSSGANVLT
TRBJ1-2 | - | TRBV6-5 | ASSRRPQGSSGYT
TRBJ2-3 | - | TRBV21-1 | ASSRTSGGITDTQY
TRBJ2-4 | TRBD2 | TRBV9 | ASSEGLAENIQY
TRBJ2-7 | TRBD1 | TRBV12-5 | ASGRQGSPHEQY
TRBJ2-7 | TRBD2 | TRBV5-1 | ASSRDYLYEQY
TRBJ2-3 | - | TRBV19 | ASSPWGRATDTQY
TRBJ1-2 | TRBD1 | TRBV6-6 | ASSLSSDRALGGYT
TRBJ1-2 | - | TRBV21-1 | ASPRPGT
TRBJ2-7 | - | TRBV25-1 | ASSEGWTGRYEQY
TRBJ2-2 | TRBD2 | TRBV6-4 | ASRLAGATGELF
TRBJ2-7 | TRBD1 | TRBV5-4 | ASSSPTTGLSYEQY
TRBJ1-2 | - | TRBV9 | ASSATDSTYGYT
TRBJ1-5 | TRBD1 | TRBV19 | ASSDRTGDQPQH